Listed here are 26 T cell receptor beta chains from one sample, sequenced in a study of shared clonotypes between healthy human individuals. The table came from immunoSEQ multiplex PCR; TCRdb's copy has only in-frame clones and leaves some out. The profile shows some 2,500,000 clones, over 85% of them singletons. The sample comprised naive CD4+ T cells from PBMCs. Documented subset: CD45RA+ positively selected. The source of these receptors is a man between 18 and 35 years old in good health. Some clones in this sample may be carry-over from other donors' samples.

The chain joins TRBV5-8 to TRBJ1-1, with unresolved D. The CDR3 contains 15 residues. Trimming pared 6 bases from V and 0 bases from J, leaving 15 bases between. Germline values: CDR1 SGHTS, CDR2 YDEGEE. CDR3 nucleotides: TGTGCCAGCACCCCTGTGCCCGGGGTGAACACTGAAGCTTTCTTT. Translated, it gives CASTPVPGVNTEAFF.

This rearrangement joins TRBV19 to TRBJ2-7; D gene uncertain. From germline, CDR1 is LNHDA and CDR2 SQIVND (reference sequence). Trimming removed 3 bases from V and 3 bases from J, with 12 bases in between. CDR3 length: 14 amino acids. CDR3 loop: CASSMAGRLYEQYF. In DNA, the CDR3 is TGTGCCAGTAGTATGGCCGGCCGCCTCTACGAGCAGTACTTC.

The chain has TRBV5-1 and TRBJ1-2; 7 bases align to TRBD1. V was pared by 3 bases and J by 4 bases, with 6 bases of the junction left unmatched. The CDR3 loop spans 14 amino acids. CDR1 and CDR2 (germline): SGHRS, YFSETQ. The CDR3 loop is CASSWTGSSYGYTF. The CDR3 coding sequence is TGCGCCAGCAGCTGGACAGGCTCCTCCTATGGCTACACCTTC.

The chain couples TRBV27 to TRBJ2-1, with 12 bases fitting TRBD2. Trimming cost V 11 bases and J 9 bases; bases outside gene matches: 14. The CDR3 runs to 15 residues. The germline CDR1 and CDR2 sequences are MNHEY and SMNVEV (reference sequence). The CDR3 DNA follows: TGTGCCTCCCGGGACCGACTAGCGGGAGATCGTGAGCAGTTCTTC. Its protein product is CASRDRLAGDREQFF.

The chain has TRBV5-1 and TRBJ2-5; unclear D gene. In germline, CDR1 is SGHRS, CDR2 YFSETQ. V was clipped by 4 bases and J by 1 base, with 14 bases between them. The CDR3 is 15 residues long. CDR3 sequence: CASSRAGRTQETQYF. The CDR3, as DNA: TGCGCCAGCAGCAGAGCCGGCCGGACCCAAGAGACCCAGTACTTC.

This chain uses TRBV5-1 with TRBJ2-1; D may be TRBD1 (6 bases). V was trimmed by 4 bases and J by 10 bases, leaving 21 bases between them. CDR3 length: 15 residues. Germline CDR1 reads SGHRS; CDR2 reads YFSETQ. The chain's CDR3 is CASSRGQVITGEQFF. The DNA for the CDR3 is TGCGCCAGCAGCCGTGGGCAGGTGATTACAGGGGAGCAGTTCTTC.

The rearrangement joins TRBV7-2 to TRBJ1-1; a weak D match, TRBD1 (5 bases). Trimming cost V 4 bases and J 6 bases, with 12 bases left between them. Germline CDR1 is SGHTA and CDR2 is FQGNSA. The CDR3 sequence is 13 residues long. CDR3 residues: CASSSRVGAEAFF. Written as DNA, the CDR3 is TGTGCCAGCAGCTCCAGGGTGGGGGCTGAAGCTTTCTTT.

The CDR3 is CASSPARLGEETQYF. In DNA, the CDR3 is TGCGCCAGCAGCCCCGCCCGGCTCGGAGAGGAGACCCAGTACTTC. J is TRBJ2-5 and V is TRBV5-1; D gene ambiguous. The CDR3 has 15 amino acids. V was clipped by 4 bases and J by 5 bases, with 18 bases between them. Germline V lookup: CDR1 SGHRS, CDR2 YFSETQ.

V usage is TRBV14 and J usage is TRBJ2-1; the match to TRBD2 covers 11 bases. The CDR3 is 15 amino acids. V was pared by 2 bases and J by 6 bases, with 3 bases of the junction left unmatched. CDR1 SGHDN and CDR2 FVKESK come from the germline V gene. The CDR3 region has the DNA TGTGCCAGCAGCCAAACTAGCGGGAGCCCCAATGAGCAGTTCTTC. Translation: CASSQTSGSPNEQFF.

The rearrangement joins TRBV9 to TRBJ2-1, with D uncertain. Germline V gives CDR1 SGDLS, CDR2 YYNGEE. V lost 0 bases to trimming and J lost 5 bases, with 9 bases between them. The CDR3 extends over 14 amino acids. The CDR3 nucleotides are TGTGCCAGCAGCGTAGCCCTAGTCCACAATGAGCAGTTCTTC. It translates to CASSVALVHNEQFF.

The chain combines TRBV7-7 with TRBJ2-1; D tentatively fits TRBD1 or TRBD2 (5 bases each). Trimming stripped 3 bases from V and 5 bases from J, with 8 bases between. The germline V gene encodes CDR1 SSHAT and CDR2 FNYEAQ (reference sequence). CDR3 size: 13 residues. The CDR3 DNA sequence: TGTGCCAGCAGCTTGGGACGGGACAATGAGCAGTTCTTC. Protein product: CASSLGRDNEQFF.

This chain joins TRBV27 and TRBJ2-7, with 10 bases matching TRBD2. This CDR3 is built from 19 residues. The trim removed 2 bases at V and 5 bases at J, leaving 18 bases unmatched. CDR1 and CDR2 from the germline V gene are MNHEY and SMNVEV (reference sequence). The chain's CDR3 is CASSLDGGSGRSWFHEQYF. The CDR3 DNA reads as TGTGCCAGCAGTTTAGACGGCGGTAGCGGGAGGAGTTGGTTCCACGAGCAGTACTTC.

This clone was recorded once. The sample has other DNA sequences that encode this CDR3 too. This chain links TRBV7-9 with TRBJ2-7; D is unclear. The germline V and J ends were trimmed by 2 bases and 2 bases, with 4 bases remaining between them. CDR1 is SEHNR, CDR2 FQNEAQ, per germline (reference sequence). The CDR3 spans 12 residues. This CDR3 is CASSLRTYEQYF. The CDR3 DNA reads TGTGCCAGCAGCTTAAGGACCTACGAGCAGTACTTC.

The chain links TRBV10-3 to TRBJ1-4, with D perhaps TRBD1 (5 bases). The CDR3 extends over 15 amino acids. V lost 0 bases and J lost 4, with 9 bases in between. The germline gives CDR1 ENHRY, CDR2 SYGVKD. The CDR3 loop is CAISESTAGNEKLFF. For the CDR3, the DNA is TGTGCCATCAGTGAGTCGACAGCGGGTAATGAAAAACTGTTTTTT.

The chain is built from TRBV7-7 and TRBJ2-1; 11 bases line up with TRBD2. This CDR3 is 15 amino acids long. V shed 2 bases, J shed 5 bases, and the junction held 2 bases outside the gene matches. Germline-derived CDR1 and CDR2 are SSHAT and FNYEAQ (reference sequence). DNA of the CDR3: TGTGCCAGCAGCTTAATGACTAGCGGGGACAATGAGCAGTTCTTC. Its protein product is CASSLMTSGDNEQFF.

V gene TRBV6-6 combines with J gene TRBJ2-5, with TRBD2 matching 9 bases. The V gene's germline CDR1 is MNHNY and CDR2 SVGAGI (reference sequence). The ends lost 7 bases at V and 7 bases at J; junction bases unmatched: 16. This CDR3 contains 16 residues. The CDR3: CASIQGLAGSQGTQYF. The CDR3, as DNA: TGTGCCAGCATCCAAGGTCTAGCGGGGAGTCAGGGGACCCAGTACTTC.

Only a few counts were recorded for this clone. The V and J genes are TRBV29-1 and TRBJ2-7, with TRBD1 matching 8 bases. The junction had 3 bases not matched to a gene; V was cut back by 5 bases and J by 0 bases. CDR1 and CDR2 (germline): SQVTM, ANQGSEA. The CDR3 spans 13 residues. The CDR3 region has the DNA TGCAGCGTTAAACAGGGGGACTCCTACGAGCAGTACTTC. It translates to CSVKQGDSYEQYF.

The rearrangement joins TRBV7-3 to TRBJ2-2; possible D gene TRBD2, 5 bases. CDR3 length equals 17 residues. With 5 bases removed from V and 2 bases from J, the gap between germline ends came to 18 bases. In germline, CDR1 is SGHTA, CDR2 FQGTGA. The CDR3 region has the DNA TGTGCCAGCAGCCAAACCTTCGCCAGCGGCAACACCGGGGAGCTGTTTTTT. Translation: CASSQTFASGNTGELFF.

V gene TRBV5-4 combines with J gene TRBJ1-4; weak D call: TRBD1 (5 bases). V was pared by 0 bases and J by 6 bases, with 18 bases between. The CDR3 is 17 residues long. CDR1 and CDR2 (germline): SGHNT, YYREEE (reference sequence). In nucleotides, the CDR3 is TGTGCCAGCAGCTTGGGTGGTCGAGGGGCCGGGGATGAAAAACTGTTTTTT. Protein: CASSLGGRGAGDEKLFF.

The chain has TRBV28 and TRBJ2-5, with D possibly called TRBD1 or TRBD2 (6 bases each). The CDR3 spans 15 residues. The V gene's germline CDR1 is MDHEN and CDR2 SYDVKM. The V end lost 3 bases, the J end lost 4 bases, and 15 bases lay between the germline ends. The CDR3, as DNA: TGTGCCAGCAGTTTTTCCCTCGGGGGCGGAGAGACCCAGTACTTC. This encodes CASSFSLGGGETQYF.

In the case of this clone: Other DNA sequences of this sample code for an identical CDR3. V usage is TRBV28 and J usage is TRBJ2-3; D is possibly TRBD1 or TRBD2 (5 bases each). Germline CDR1 is MDHEN and CDR2 is SYDVKM. The V end was cut by 1 base, the J end by 3 bases, with 11 bases between. This CDR3 spans 15 amino acids. The CDR3 DNA reads as TGTGCCAGCAGTTTATCCGGGGCTGGAACAGATACGCAGTATTTT. Translating it yields CASSLSGAGTDTQYF.

This chain connects TRBV27 to TRBJ2-7; unclear D gene. This CDR3 spans 15 amino acids. Germline V gene lookup returns CDR1 MNHEY and CDR2 SMNVEV (reference sequence). The V and J ends lost 5 bases and 3 bases respectively, with 17 bases between them. The CDR3 nucleotides read TGTGCCAGCAGTCCACTCGACATCGGACGCTACGAGCAGTACTTC. Translation: CASSPLDIGRYEQYF.

The rearrangement joins TRBV9 to TRBJ2-7; the D is unclear. CDR1 is SGDLS, CDR2 YYNGEE, per germline. The CDR3 is 13 residues long. The germline V and J ends were trimmed by 0 bases and 2 bases, with 6 bases remaining between them. Here the CDR3 reads CASSVDYAYEQYF. The CDR3, as DNA: TGTGCCAGCAGCGTAGACTATGCCTACGAGCAGTACTTC.

The chain combines TRBV7-8 with TRBJ2-7; 10 bases match TRBD2. The CDR3 is 16 residues long. Losses at the gene ends were 4 bases for V and 7 bases for J; bases not matched to a gene: 13. Germline V lookup: CDR1 SGHVS, CDR2 FQNEAQ. CDR3 loop: CASSSPRASGSEEQYF. The CDR3 DNA reads as TGTGCCAGCAGCTCTCCCCGGGCTAGCGGGAGTGAGGAGCAGTACTTC.

The chain has TRBV5-1 and TRBJ1-2, with a tentative D call TRBD1 (5 bases). CDR3 length: 17 amino acids. Germline assignment: CDR1 SGHRS and CDR2 YFSETQ. V was shortened by 1 base and J by 8 bases, with 24 bases between the two germline ends. CDR3 bases: TGCGCCAGCAGCTTGCAGGTTAGGGACGGAGAATACGGCGGCTACACCTTC. This encodes CASSLQVRDGEYGGYTF. The entire variable domain, with the rest obtained from reference TRBV5-1 and TRBJ1-2, is as follows: KAGVTQTPRYLIKTRGQQVTLSCSPISGHRSVSWYQQTPGQGLQFLFEYFSETQRNKGNFPGRFSGRQFSNSRSEMNVSTLELGDSALYLCASSLQVRDGEYGGYTFGSGTRLTVV.

The chain links TRBV9 to TRBJ2-6, with 10 bases matching TRBD1. Trimming at V came to 4 bases and at J to 4 bases, leaving 11 bases not matched to a gene. CDR1 and CDR2 (germline): SGDLS, YYNGEE. The CDR3 extends over 18 amino acids. The CDR3 region has the DNA TGTGCCAGCAGCCCCGGGACAGGGGCTGGAGCCGGGGCCAACGTCCTGACTTTC. Encoded protein: CASSPGTGAGAGANVLTF.